A selection of T cell receptor beta chains follows, all from one sample in a study of cytotoxic CD8 clonotypes in ibrutinib-treated CLL. The data were produced by immunoSEQ multiplex PCR, yet TCRdb's version contains in-frame clones alone and is incomplete. The repertoire consists of around 50,000 clones, with approximately 52% occurring once and the leading ten covering roughly 22%. The sample was PBMCs, taken after 24 months of ibrutinib treatment. These receptors all stem from a human donor with chronic lymphocytic leukemia. Both conserved end residues are part of each CDR3. A D gene is named only where the DNA matches it firmly. Clone size, where shown, is once, few, many, or a class for clones that have expanded.

J | D | V | size | CDR3 | DNA
TRBJ2-6 | . | TRBV5-8 | once | CASSFPREPGANVLTF | TGTGCCAGCAGCTTTCCTAGGGAGCCTGGGGCCAACGTCCTGACTTTC
TRBJ2-7 | . | TRBV10-3 | . | CAISLYSYEQYF | TGTGCCATCAGCCTATATTCCTACGAGCAGTACTTC
TRBJ1-5 | TRBD1 | TRBV23-1 | . | CASSQGQGQGCNQPQHF | TGCGCCAGCAGTCAGGGGCAAGGACAGGGTTGCAATCAGCCCCAGCATTTT
TRBJ2-7 | TRBD2 | TRBV29-1 | few | CSVRGDIYEQYF | TGCAGCGTCCGGGGGGATATCTACGAGCAGTACTTC
TRBJ2-7 | . | TRBV18 | many | CASSPLPANEQYF | TGTGCCAGCTCACCTCTCCCTGCGAACGAGCAGTACTTC
TRBJ1-3 | . | TRBV7-8 | once | CASSITDSGNTIYF | TGTGCCAGCAGCATCACAGACTCTGGAAACACCATATATTTT
TRBJ1-2 | . | TRBV6-6 | few | CASRQSGRPLLGPSF | TGTGCCAGCAGACAGTCTGGACGGCCCCTTTTAGGTCCTTCCTTC
TRBJ2-3 | . | TRBV4-1 | . | CASSQDPIDRTEITDTQYF | TGCGCCAGCAGCCAAGACCCTATCGATCGGACAGAAATCACAGATACGCAGTATTTT
TRBJ1-4 | . | TRBV9 | . | CASSVSASNEKLFF | TGTGCCAGCAGCGTAAGCGCGTCTAATGAAAAACTGTTTTTT
TRBJ2-2 | . | TRBV5-1 | . | CASSFGRGDGELFF | TGCGCCAGCAGCTTCGGACGCGGGGACGGGGAGCTGTTTTTT
TRBJ2-7 | . | TRBV6-5 | . | CARFNGSATYEQYF | TGTGCCAGATTTAACGGGAGTGCCACCTACGAGCAGTACTTC
TRBJ2-4 | . | TRBV6-5 | . | CASSSHGAKNIQYF | TGTGCCAGCAGTTCTCATGGGGCCAAAAACATTCAGTACTTC
TRBJ1-5 | . | TRBV18 | . | CASSPGRGQPQHF | TGTGCCAGCTCACCCGGGCGGGGCCAGCCCCAGCATTTT
TRBJ1-6 | TRBD1 | TRBV5-1 | few | CASRPGTGINSPLHF | TGCGCCAGCAGACCCGGGACAGGGATCAATTCACCCCTCCACTTT
TRBJ2-7 | . | TRBV5-6 | many | CASSPEPGEGGYEQYF | TGTGCCAGCAGCCCGGAGCCCGGAGAAGGAGGCTACGAGCAGTACTTC
TRBJ1-2 | . | TRBV5-1 | . | CASSLAGVQWGGRGYTF | TGCGCCAGCAGCTTGGCCGGTGTTCAGTGGGGCGGCCGTGGCTACACCTTC
TRBJ2-7 | . | TRBV27 | . | CASSLSKSGYEQYF | TGTGCCAGCAGTTTATCGAAAAGCGGCTACGAGCAGTACTTC
TRBJ2-1 | TRBD1 | TRBV6-6 | once | CASAEDRVVNEQFF | TGTGCCAGCGCTGAGGACAGGGTCGTCAATGAGCAGTTCTTC
TRBJ2-2 | . | TRBV27 | once | CASSLYRGPNTGELFF | TGTGCCAGCAGTTTGTATAGGGGACCGAACACCGGGGAGCTGTTTTTT
TRBJ2-5 | . | TRBV7-2 | . | CASSLDGFVQETQYF | TGTGCCAGCAGCTTAGACGGTTTCGTCCAAGAGACCCAGTACTTC
TRBJ2-7 | TRBD2 | TRBV6-1 | many | CARGDLAGEQYF | TGTGCCAGGGGTGATCTAGCGGGTGAGCAGTACTTC
TRBJ1-6 | TRBD1 | TRBV19 | . | CASSTGGAFSTPLHF | TGTGCCAGTAGTACAGGGGGCGCGTTCAGCACACCCCTCCACTTT
TRBJ1-5 | . | TRBV5-6 | many | CASSSRGSNQPQHF | TGTGCCAGCAGCTCAAGGGGAAGCAATCAGCCCCAGCATTTT
TRBJ1-1 | . | TRBV6-5 | many | CASSGNTEAFF | TGTGCCAGCAGTGGGAACACTGAAGCTTTCTTT
TRBJ2-1 | TRBD2 | TRBV27 | . | CASSQRGPSHNEQFF | TGTGCCAGCAGCCAGCGGGGGCCCTCTCACAATGAGCAGTTCTTC
TRBJ1-2 | . | TRBV10-3 | few | CATRGDDYGYTF | TGTGCAACCCGAGGGGATGACTATGGCTACACCTTC
TRBJ2-7 | TRBD2 | TRBV6-5 | few | CASSYSGTSGTYEQYF | TGTGCCAGCAGTTACTCCGGGACTAGCGGGACCTACGAGCAGTACTTC
TRBJ1-2 | . | TRBV11-1 | . | CASSTWAGGGYTF | TGTGCCAGCAGCACCTGGGCCGGCGGCGGCTACACCTTC
TRBJ2-5 | TRBD2 | TRBV9 | . | CASSASGSGLETQYF | TGTGCCAGCAGCGCCAGCGGGAGCGGTTTAGAGACCCAGTACTTC
TRBJ2-3 | . | TRBV7-9 | . | CASSLASDTQYF | TGTGCCAGCAGCTTAGCTTCAGATACGCAGTATTTT
TRBJ2-2 | . | TRBV7-7 | . | CASSPSAAGTTGELFF | TGTGCCAGCAGCCCCTCTGCCGCGGGAACCACCGGGGAGCTGTTTTTT
TRBJ2-5 | . | TRBV7-6 | few | CASSTGSTSQYF | TGTGCCAGCAGCACAGGGTCTACCTCCCAGTACTTC
TRBJ1-5 | . | TRBV28 | . | CASSAWKRGSNQPQHF | TGTGCCAGCAGTGCGTGGAAGCGGGGAAGCAATCAGCCCCAGCATTTT
TRBJ1-4 | TRBD1 | TRBV30 | few | CAWNKGQGHEKLFF | TGTGCCTGGAATAAGGGACAGGGGCATGAAAAACTGTTTTTT
TRBJ2-3 | . | TRBV2 | few | CASRSSGTDTQYF | TGTGCCAGCAGGTCAAGCGGCACAGATACGCAGTATTTT
TRBJ2-3 | . | TRBV13 | once | CASSFYMSHSISTDTQYF | TGTGCCAGCAGCTTTTATATGAGCCACTCAATAAGCACAGATACGCAGTATTTT
TRBJ2-5 | TRBD2 | TRBV10-3 | . | CAISEGLAGRVTQYF | TGTGCCATCAGTGAGGGACTAGCGGGGCGGGTCACCCAGTACTTC